Listed below are T cell receptor beta chains from one sample, sequenced in a study of T cell responses to AZD1222 COVID-19 vaccine. The data were produced by immunoSEQ multiplex PCR, yet TCRdb's version contains in-frame clones alone and is incomplete. The sample gives 200,000 or so clones, about 94% of which show up once; roughly 1% is in the top ten. The specimen comprised peripheral blood, sampled 28 days after the second AZD1222 dose. The receptor set was obtained from an adult who received the AZD1222 COVID-19 vaccine. Each CDR3 is given with its conserved first and last residue. A D gene is named only where the DNA matches it firmly. Not every row has a clone size; where given, it reads once, few, many or a size class.

>TRBJ2-7|.|.|TRBV3-1/TRBV3-2
CASSHWGEAYEQYF
TGTGCCAGCAGCCACTGGGGAGAGGCCTACGAGCAGTACTTC
>TRBJ2-2|.|.|TRBV21-1
CASKTNTGELFF
TGTGCCAGCAAGACAAACACCGGGGAGCTGTTTTTT
>TRBJ1-6|.|.|TRBV7-9
CASSLNFAWGSSYNSPLHF
TGTGCCAGCAGCTTAAACTTTGCGTGGGGCAGCTCCTATAATTCACCCCTCCACTTT
>TRBJ1-1|.|.|TRBV20-1
CSATKNTEAFF
TGCAGTGCTACTAAGAACACTGAAGCTTTCTTT
>TRBJ2-5|.|once|TRBV27
CASSLLPRETQYF
TGTGCCAGCAGTTTATTGCCTAGGGAGACCCAGTACTTC
>TRBJ2-7|TRBD1|once|TRBV14
CASSLQTGAYEQYF
TGTGCCAGCAGCCTTCAGACAGGGGCCTACGAGCAGTACTTC
>TRBJ1-5|.|.|TRBV7-2
CASSLLPLDSSYQPQHF
TGTGCCAGCAGCTTACTACCCTTGGACAGTTCGTACCAGCCCCAGCATTTT
>TRBJ2-7|TRBD1|.|TRBV2
CASSSRGFYEQYF
TGTGCCAGCAGTTCCAGGGGGTTCTACGAGCAGTACTTC
>TRBJ1-3|TRBD1|.|TRBV28
CASSLGTGSGNTIYF
TGTGCCAGCAGTTTGGGGACAGGGAGTGGAAACACCATATATTTT
>TRBJ2-7|TRBD2|.|TRBV7-2
CASSLMTSGTYEQYF
TGTGCCAGCAGCTTAATGACTAGCGGTACCTACGAGCAGTACTTC
>TRBJ1-5|TRBD1|.|TRBV27
CASSDRVAQPQHF
TGTGCCAGCAGTGACAGGGTGGCTCAGCCCCAGCATTTT
>TRBJ1-1|TRBD1|.|TRBV29-1
CSVIGTGANTEAFF
TGCAGCGTTATTGGGACAGGGGCTAACACTGAAGCTTTCTTT
>TRBJ1-1|TRBD1|.|TRBV10-3
CAISESGQGATEAFF
TGTGCCATCAGTGAATCGGGACAGGGGGCCACTGAAGCTTTCTTT
>TRBJ1-5|.|.|TRBV12-3/TRBV12-4
CASSFTGNQPQHF
TGTGCCAGCAGTTTTACAGGCAATCAGCCCCAGCATTTT
>TRBJ2-5|TRBD2|.|TRBV7-2
CASSFLPAGGRGETQYF
TGTGCCAGCAGCTTTCTCCCGGCGGGGGGCAGGGGAGAGACCCAGTACTTC
>TRBJ1-6|TRBD1|.|TRBV3-1/TRBV3-2
CASRTTGGDSPLHF
TGTGCCAGCAGGACGACAGGGGGCGATTCACCCCTCCACTTT
>TRBJ2-7|TRBD1|.|TRBV7-6
CASSSRTGNYEQYF
TGTGCCAGCAGCTCCCGGACAGGGAACTACGAGCAGTACTTC
>TRBJ2-1|TRBD2|.|TRBV7-8
CASSLEAGGARNEQFF
TGTGCCAGCAGCTTAGAGGCCGGGGGGGCTAGGAATGAGCAGTTCTTC
>TRBJ1-2|.|.|TRBV19
CASRGDGNYGYTF
TGTGCCAGTAGAGGCGACGGAAACTATGGCTACACCTTC
>TRBJ1-4|.|once|TRBV2
CASSDFDEKLFF
TGTGCCAGCAGTGATTTCGATGAAAAACTGTTTTTT
>TRBJ1-2|.|.|TRBV5-1
CASSLDPGLSYGYTF
TGCGCCAGCAGCTTGGATCCAGGGCTTAGCTATGGCTACACCTTC
>TRBJ1-2|.|.|TRBV7-9
CASSLAGSNYGYTF
TGTGCCAGCAGCTTAGCAGGGTCTAACTATGGCTACACCTTC
>TRBJ1-4|.|.|TRBV28
CASSEYRGSTNEKLFF
TGTGCCAGCAGTGAGTACCGGGGTTCCACTAATGAAAAACTGTTTTTT
>TRBJ2-3|.|.|TRBV30
CAWSGGDTQYF
TGTGCCTGGAGTGGAGGAGATACGCAGTATTTT
>TRBJ2-3|.|once|TRBV6-2/TRBV6-3
CASSSGQITDTQYF
TGTGCCAGCAGTTCAGGGCAGATCACAGATACGCAGTATTTT
>TRBJ2-7|.|.|TRBV12-3/TRBV12-4
CASSFEYEQYF
TGTGCCAGCAGTTTCGAGTACGAGCAGTACTTC
>TRBJ1-1|TRBD1|.|TRBV10-1
CASSETFNPGQRGAVKLNTEAFF
TGCGCCAGCAGTGAGACCTTCAATCCGGGACAGCGTGGGGCAGTTAAACTGAACACTGAAGCTTTCTTT
>TRBJ1-2|TRBD1|.|TRBV28
CASRSPQGRNYGYTF
TGTGCCAGCAGATCACCACAGGGGCGAAACTATGGCTACACCTTC
>TRBJ1-5|.|.|TRBV5-6
CASSWMDEPGPQHF
TGTGCCAGCAGCTGGATGGACGAGCCGGGGCCCCAGCATTTT
>TRBJ1-1|.|.|TRBV7-9
CASSLGGGYVTEAFF
TGTGCCAGCAGCTTAGGTGGGGGGTACGTCACTGAAGCTTTCTTT
>TRBJ2-1|.|.|TRBV3-1/TRBV3-2
CASSQLSMHNEQFF
TGTGCCAGCAGCCAACTGTCAATGCACAATGAGCAGTTCTTC
>TRBJ1-5|.|once|TRBV6-2/TRBV6-3
CASSYRRQSNQPQHF
TGTGCCAGCAGTTACAGGCGACAGAGCAATCAGCCCCAGCATTTT
>TRBJ2-1|TRBD2|.|TRBV13
CASSSPGGVSSYNEQFF
TGTGCCAGCAGCTCCCCCGGGGGGGTTAGCTCCTACAATGAGCAGTTCTTC
>TRBJ1-2|TRBD1|.|TRBV6-5
CASREGQTNYGYTF
TGTGCCAGCAGGGAGGGACAGACTAACTATGGCTACACCTTC
>TRBJ1-1|.|.|TRBV3-1/TRBV3-2
CASRPGPGGSEAFF
TGTGCCAGCAGGCCGGGACCCGGGGGGTCGGAGGCTTTCTTT
>TRBJ1-2|.|.|TRBV27
CASSFREAYGYTF
TGTGCCAGCAGTTTCAGGGAGGCCTATGGCTACACCTTC
>TRBJ2-7|TRBD1|.|TRBV28
CASSRRGIGSYEQYF
TGTGCCAGCAGTCGCAGGGGGATAGGCTCCTACGAGCAGTACTTC
>TRBJ1-1|.|.|TRBV6-5
CASSYSRSTNTEAFF
TGTGCCAGCAGTTACTCGAGGTCAACCAACACTGAAGCTTTCTTT
>TRBJ2-3|TRBD1|.|TRBV4-1
CASSPDRVGTDTQYF
TGCGCCAGCAGCCCTGACAGGGTAGGAACAGATACGCAGTATTTT